These 8 T cell receptor beta chains share one sample of origin, sequenced in a study of blood T cell repertoires in COVID-19. Only in-frame clones appear in the TCRdb table, and some are missing; sequencing was by immunoSEQ multiplex PCR. The sample has under 95,000 clones; approximately 85% are singletons. What was sequenced was peripheral blood. The receptor set was obtained from a middle-aged man with COVID-19, enrolled during active disease.

V and J are TRBV4-3 and TRBJ1-5; weak D call: TRBD1 (5 bases). CDR3 length: 13 amino acids. The ends were cut back, 2 bases at V and 11 bases at J, with 13 bases in the middle. CDR1 and CDR2 (germline): LGHNA, YSLEER. CDR3: CASSQNRGVTQHF. The CDR3 DNA follows: TGCGCCAGCAGCCAAAATCGGGGGGTAACCCAGCATTTT.

This chain connects TRBV24-1 to TRBJ2-2, with TRBD1 matching over 7 bases. The V gene's germline CDR1 is KGHDR and CDR2 SFDVKD. Trimming removed 4 bases from V and 1 base from J; junction bases left unmatched: 5. This CDR3 is 16 amino acids long. The CDR3 loop is CATSDSGQMNTGELFF. The CDR3 DNA sequence: TGTGCCACCAGTGACTCGGGACAGATGAACACCGGGGAGCTGTTTTTT.

The chain links TRBV4-1 to TRBJ1-1, with TRBD1 as a possible D gene (6 bases). V was cut by 0 bases and J by 7 bases, with 9 bases left in between. This CDR3 contains 13 residues. Germline V gives CDR1 MGHRA, CDR2 YSYEKL. CDR3 region: CASSQDRGIEAFF. The CDR3 DNA reads TGCGCCAGCAGCCAAGACAGGGGTATTGAAGCTTTCTTT.

The chain is built from TRBV28 and TRBJ2-1; 9 bases are shared with TRBD2. Trimming took 2 bases from V and 7 from J; bases not matched to a gene: 6. The germline CDR1 and CDR2 sequences are MDHEN and SYDVKM. CDR3 size: 15 residues. The CDR3 bases are TGTGCCAGCAGTTTAGGGCTAGCGGGGCCTAATGAGCAGTTCTTC. Protein: CASSLGLAGPNEQFF.

This sequence joins TRBV4-1 and TRBJ2-5, with 12 nucleotides matching TRBD2. The CDR3 has 17 amino acids. CDR1 is MGHRA, CDR2 YSYEKL, per germline. The trim removed 1 base at V and 10 bases at J, leaving 13 bases unmatched. For the CDR3, the DNA is TGCGCCAGCAGCCAAGTTCTGCTAGCGGGAGGGCGAGGGGACCAGTACTTC. Amino acids: CASSQVLLAGGRGDQYF.

V and J are TRBV10-3 and TRBJ2-3; D unclear. Per the germline V gene, CDR1 is ENHRY and CDR2 is SYGVKD. The CDR3 totals 16 residues. The V end lost 2 bases, the J end lost 0 bases, and 12 bases lay between the germline ends. The CDR3 DNA follows: TGTGCCATCAGTGAGCTCGGCGGATCTAGCACAGATACGCAGTATTTT. This sequence encodes CAISELGGSSTDTQYF.

The gene calls are TRBV7-2 and TRBJ1-6; TRBD1 matches at 7 bases. The CDR3 has 15 amino acids. Germline V CDR1 and CDR2: SGHTA, FQGNSA. V lost 5 bases to trimming and J lost 4 bases; unmatched junction nucleotides: 5. The chain's CDR3 is CASSPTGLYNSPLHF. In nucleotides, the CDR3 is TGTGCCAGCAGCCCGACAGGGCTATATAATTCACCCCTCCACTTT.

This rearrangement joins TRBV19 to TRBJ1-2; 7 bases align to TRBD1. The CDR3 is 13 amino acids. The trim removed 4 bases at V and 4 bases at J, leaving 3 bases unmatched. Germline CDR1 LNHDA, CDR2 SQIVND (reference sequence). The CDR3 reads CASSRTGAYGYTF. In DNA form, the CDR3 reads TGTGCCAGTAGTAGAACAGGGGCCTATGGCTACACCTTC.